The 30 T cell receptor beta chains in this list originate from one sample, sequenced in a study of T cells in Graves' hyperthyroidism and ophthalmopathy. Amplification of TCR beta CDR3 regions used RNA as the template. RT-PCR in the first round (using the HTBI primer set) targeted the TCR CDR3. Each CDR3 protein gets one entry after TCRdb re-called the multiplex PCR reads with MiXCR. This table has under 650,000 distinct CDR3 sequences, around 15% appearing once. Material for sequencing was blood. The receptors come from a woman between 25 and 40 years old with Graves' hyperthyroidism.

This clonotype showed up many times. V and J are TRBV18 and TRBJ1-1, with a weak D call TRBD1 (6 bases). The CDR3 sequence is 13 residues long. Trimming cost V 8 bases and J 5 bases, with 15 bases left between them. The germline V gene has CDR1 KGHSH and CDR2 LQKENI. The CDR3 region is CASSPGVRTEAFF. CDR3 bases: TGTGCCAGCAGTCCAGGGGTGCGAACTGAAGCTTTCTTT.

The sample holds many counts of this clonotype. The V gene is TRBV28, the J gene TRBJ2-3, with TRBD2 as a possible D gene (5 bases). The CDR3 has 17 residues. V shed 5 bases and J shed 2 bases, with 20 bases lying between them. Germline V lookup: CDR1 MDHEN, CDR2 SYDVKM. The CDR3 is CASSLRTAGLNTDTQYF. As DNA, the CDR3 is TGTGCCAGCAGTCTTCGGACTGCCGGATTAAACACAGATACGCAGTATTTT.

This clonotype has a count of ten or more. The chain employs TRBV6-2 or TRBV6-3 and TRBJ2-2; 14 bases are shared with TRBD2. The germline gives CDR1 MNHEY, CDR2 SVGEGT. This CDR3 region has 20 residues. The ends lost 2 bases at V and 3 bases at J; junction bases unmatched: 11. The chain's CDR3 is CASSYSSGTSGSTDTGELFF. CDR3 bases: TGTGCCAGCAGTTACAGTTCCGGGACTAGCGGGAGTACGGACACCGGGGAGCTGTTTTTT.

This clonotype has ten or more counts. The chain carries TRBV27 and TRBJ2-1; the match to TRBD1 covers 8 bases. The junction had 7 bases not matched to a gene; V was cut back by 4 bases and J by 5 bases. The CDR3 extends over 15 amino acids. Germline lookup yields CDR1 MNHEY and CDR2 SMNVEV (reference sequence). CDR3 in amino acids: CASSYDRGGNNEQFF. The CDR3 DNA reads TGTGCCAGCAGTTACGACAGGGGCGGGAACAATGAGCAGTTCTTC.

CDR3 region: CATSRDGRTGNQPQHF. The DNA for the CDR3 is TGTGCCACCAGCAGAGATGGGAGGACAGGGAATCAGCCCCAGCATTTT. The V and J genes are TRBV15 and TRBJ1-5, with TRBD1 matching 8 bases. The germline CDR1 and CDR2 sequences are LNHNV and YYDKDF (reference sequence). CDR3 length equals 16 residues. Germline trimming cut 0 bases from V and 4 bases from J; bases unmatched to any gene: 5.

The CDR3 nucleotides are TGCAGTGCTTTAGACAGGGACTATGGCTACACCTTC. Translation: CSALDRDYGYTF. The rearrangement links TRBV20-1 to TRBJ1-2, with 7 positions matching TRBD1. V lost 5 bases and J lost 3; bases outside the gene matches: 3. This CDR3 comprises 12 residues. From germline, CDR1 is DFQATT and CDR2 SNEGSKA (reference sequence).

With respect to this clonotype: Mismatch with germline at one junction end may stem from a read error. The chain joins TRBV7-7 to TRBJ2-2; 10 bases align to TRBD2. From germline, CDR1 is SSHAT and CDR2 FNYEAQ (reference sequence). The CDR3 has 18 residues. CDR3 nucleotide sequence: TGTGCTAGCAGCTTAGCGCGGGCTAGCGGGAGTGACACCGGGGAGCTGTTTTTT. Amino acids: CASSLARASGSDTGELFF.

This clonotype was seen ten or more times. This chain connects TRBV7-2 to TRBJ1-5, with D hard to call. This CDR3 contains 15 residues. The V end was cut by 3 bases, the J end by 0 bases, with 9 bases between. From germline, CDR1 is SGHTA and CDR2 FQGNSA. CDR3 sequence: CASSLDGNSNQPQHF. CDR3 DNA: TGTGCCAGCAGCTTGGACGGTAATAGCAATCAGCCCCAGCATTTT.

In this sample, this clonotype turned up many times. This chain connects TRBV6-2 or TRBV6-3 to TRBJ1-5; D unclear. Germline values: CDR1 MNHEY, CDR2 SVGEGT. V lost 8 bases to trimming and J lost 8 bases, with 10 bases between them. The CDR3 consists of 11 residues. The CDR3 loop reads CASGWREPQHF. The DNA of the CDR3 is TGTGCCAGCGGTTGGCGGGAGCCCCAGCATTTT.

This clonotype has more than one count but fewer than ten. This chain joins TRBV18 and TRBJ2-7; the D gene is possibly TRBD2 (5 bases). Deletions cut 5 bases from V and 6 bases from J, with 20 bases between. The CDR3 is made up of 15 amino acids. Per germline, CDR1 KGHSH and CDR2 LQKENI. CDR3 amino acids: CASSATTVRLGEQYF. The DNA for the CDR3 is TGTGCCAGCTCAGCGACTACAGTCCGCCTAGGCGAGCAGTACTTC.

The sample holds many counts of this clonotype. The chain combines TRBV12-3 or TRBV12-4 with TRBJ2-7; D unclear. V was shortened by 4 bases and J by 0 bases, with 10 bases between the two germline ends. The CDR3 extends over 14 amino acids. CDR3 sequence reads: CASSSGHSSYEQYF. The CDR3, as DNA: TGTGCCAGCAGTTCGGGTCACAGCTCCTACGAGCAGTACTTC.

The sample holds many counts of this clonotype. A much larger clone lies a single base off, so this may be a read error. The rearrangement joins TRBV12-3 or TRBV12-4 to TRBJ2-7; D remains ambiguous. The CDR3 sequence is 13 residues long. V was clipped by 6 bases and J by 13 bases, with 22 bases between them. CDR3 amino acids: CASRGWEDPTQYF. In DNA form, the CDR3 reads TGTGCCAGCAGGGGGTGGGAAGACCCCACGCAATACTTC.

This sequence joins TRBV29-1 and TRBJ2-3; 10 bases are shared with TRBD2. V gave up 3 bases and J gave up 3 bases; unmatched junction bases: 9. In germline, CDR1 is SQVTM, CDR2 ANQGSEA. The CDR3 loop spans 16 amino acids. Here the CDR3 DNA reads TGCAGCGTTGACTCCCTCGCTAGCGGGAGAACAGATACGCAGTATTTT. Encoded protein: CSVDSLASGRTDTQYF.

The V call is TRBV7-9, the J call TRBJ1-6; TRBD1 matches 7 bases. The CDR3 length is 14 residues. V dropped 5 bases and J dropped 7; count of bases not matched to a gene: 5. Germline V gene data show CDR1 as SEHNR and CDR2 as FQNEAQ (reference sequence). As DNA, the CDR3 is TGTGCCAGCAGCAACCGGGACAGCAATTCACCCCTCCACTTT. Translating it yields CASSNRDSNSPLHF.

At least ten counts were recorded for this clonotype. The chain couples TRBV12-3 or TRBV12-4 to TRBJ1-2, with a tentative D call TRBD1 (6 bases). The CDR3 has 13 residues. The V and J ends lost 3 bases and 7 bases respectively, with 12 bases between them. CDR3 amino acids: CASSLGQGTGYTF. The CDR3 DNA follows: TGTGCCAGCAGTTTGGGACAAGGAACTGGCTACACCTTC.

This clonotype was counted ten times or more. The chain carries TRBV9 and TRBJ2-7; weak D call: TRBD1 (6 bases). CDR3 length equals 13 residues. The germline V gene encodes CDR1 SGDLS and CDR2 YYNGEE. Trimming took 0 bases from V and 5 from J, leaving 9 bases between them. CDR3 nucleotides: TGTGCCAGCAGCGTAGGGGGGCCTCACGAGCAGTACTTC. Protein product: CASSVGGPHEQYF.

In its sample, this clonotype was seen many times. The genes are TRBV7-2 and TRBJ2-7, with D hard to call. This CDR3 region has 13 residues. Germline V gene data show CDR1 as SGHTA and CDR2 as FQGNSA. V dropped 1 base and J dropped 0 bases, with 4 bases sitting between them. The CDR3: CASSLVNSYEQYF. The DNA of the CDR3 is TGTGCCAGCAGCTTAGTCAACTCCTACGAGCAGTACTTC.

This clonotype was detected a few times. At one end the junction does not follow the germline gene, possibly because of a read error. V is TRBV3-1 and J is TRBJ1-5; possibly TRBD1 for D (5 bases). Germline V CDR1 and CDR2: LGHDT, YNNKEL (reference sequence). The CDR3 sequence is 13 residues long. This CDR3 reads CASSQDRAQPQRF. The CDR3 nucleotides read TGTGCCAGCAGCCAAGACAGGGCTCAGCCCCAGCGTTTT.

This rearrangement joins TRBV3-1 to TRBJ2-2, with 10 positions matching TRBD2. V lost 1 base, J lost 3 bases, and 8 bases stayed unmatched. Germline CDR1 reads LGHDT; CDR2 reads YNNKEL (reference sequence). The CDR3 sequence is 18 residues long. Here the CDR3 reads CASSQVRPSGGDTGELFF. The CDR3 region has the DNA TGTGCCAGCAGCCAAGTGCGCCCCAGCGGGGGGGACACCGGGGAGCTGTTTTTT.

The genes are TRBV20-1 and TRBJ2-7; 9 positions match TRBD2. The CDR3 is 15 residues long. In germline, CDR1 is DFQATT, CDR2 SNEGSKA (reference sequence). Trimming at V came to 6 bases and at J to 2 bases, leaving 11 bases not matched to a gene. The CDR3 is CSAGPLAGVAYEQYF. DNA of the CDR3: TGCAGTGCCGGACCTTTAGCGGGAGTTGCCTACGAGCAGTACTTC.

In its sample, this clonotype was seen a few times. The chain has TRBV10-3 and TRBJ1-2; D not resolved. Trimming cost V 0 bases and J 2 bases, with 7 bases left between them. This CDR3 has 14 amino acids. Germline assignment: CDR1 ENHRY and CDR2 SYGVKD. CDR3 sequence reads: CAISESSRNYGYTF. The CDR3 DNA reads as TGTGCCATCAGTGAGTCTTCGCGGAACTATGGCTACACCTTC.

This clonotype has at least ten counts. The chain employs TRBV28 and TRBJ1-4; possibly TRBD1 for D (6 bases). Trimming took off 5 bases at V and 10 bases at J, with 17 bases between the two ends. The CDR3 covers 14 residues. The germline V gene has CDR1 MDHEN and CDR2 SYDVKM. The CDR3 nucleotides are TGTGCCAGCAGTCCCCTCAGGGGAGAAGGAAAACTGTTTTTT. It translates to CASSPLRGEGKLFF.

This clonotype came up many times. The genes are TRBV6-1 and TRBJ1-1, with D perhaps TRBD1 (5 bases). Germline values: CDR1 MNHNS, CDR2 SASEGT. V was trimmed by 5 bases and J by 4 bases, leaving 17 bases between them. The length of the CDR3 is 15 residues. The CDR3 sequence is CASSYSARALTEAFF. The DNA of the CDR3 is TGTGCCAGCAGTTACTCAGCCAGGGCCCTCACTGAAGCTTTCTTT.

This chain joins TRBV7-2 and TRBJ2-7, with a weak D call TRBD2 (6 bases). The CDR3 extends over 14 amino acids. V was clipped by 4 bases and J by 6 bases, with 16 bases between them. Germline values: CDR1 SGHTA, CDR2 FQGNSA. The chain's CDR3 is CASSSGLLIGEQYF. In nucleotides, the CDR3 is TGTGCCAGCAGCTCCGGACTATTAATTGGCGAGCAGTACTTC. Looking up the rest from reference TRBV7-2 and TRBJ2-7 gives the full variable domain: GAGVSQSPSNKVTEKGKDVELRCDPISGHTALYWYRQSLGQGLEFLIYFQGNSAPDKSGLPSDRFSAERTGGSVSTLTIQRTQQEDSAVYLCASSSGLLIGEQYFGPGTRLTVT.

This clonotype was recorded many times. The chain is built from TRBV27 and TRBJ1-1; D gene unclear. Per germline, CDR1 MNHEY and CDR2 SMNVEV (reference sequence). V was pared by 6 bases and J by 1 base, with 9 bases between. There are 13 residues in the CDR3. CDR3 protein: CASSFSPNTEAFF. In DNA form, the CDR3 reads TGTGCCAGCAGCTTCTCTCCGAACACTGAAGCTTTCTTT.

The CDR3 DNA is TGTGCCAGCAGTCCCCACCGACTAGCGGGAGGGCCTGGCAGCTCCTACGAGCAGTACTTC. It yields the protein CASSPHRLAGGPGSSYEQYF. This sequence joins TRBV27 and TRBJ2-7, with TRBD2 matching over 14 bases. CDR3 size: 20 residues. Trimming at V came to 5 bases and at J to 0 bases, leaving 15 bases not matched to a gene. Germline values: CDR1 MNHEY, CDR2 SMNVEV (reference sequence).

The chain recombines TRBV9 with TRBJ2-5, with D possibly being TRBD1 (5 bases). Germline CDR1 reads SGDLS; CDR2 reads YYNGEE. Trimming left V 2 bases short and J 2 bases short, with 13 bases between. The CDR3 contains 15 residues. The CDR3 nucleotides read TGTGCCAGCAGCGTGTCCGGACAACTACAAGAGACCCAGTACTTC. It specifies CASSVSGQLQETQYF. Drawing the rest from reference TRBV9 and TRBJ2-5, the complete variable domain is DSGVTQTPKHLITATGQRVTLRCSPRSGDLSVYWYQQSLDQGLQFLIQYYNGEERAKGNILERFSAQQFPDLHSELNLSSLELGDSALYFCASSVSGQLQETQYFGPGTRLLVL.

This clonotype occurred a few times. This chain connects TRBV30 to TRBJ2-5; 9 bases map to TRBD1. In germline, CDR1 is GTSNPN, CDR2 SVGIG (reference sequence). The CDR3 sequence is 15 residues long. V was pared by 8 bases and J by 5 bases, with 15 bases of the junction left unmatched. The CDR3, as DNA: TGTGCCCGGAAAATCAAGGGACAGGGAGTGGAGACCCAGTACTTC. Translated, it gives CARKIKGQGVETQYF. The variable domain in full, completed from reference TRBV30 and TRBJ2-5, reads SQTIHQWPATLVQPVGSPLSLECTVEGTSNPNLYWYRQAAGRGLQLLFYSVGIGQISSEVPQNLSASRPQDRQFILSSKKLLLSDSGFYLCARKIKGQGVETQYFGPGTRLLVL.

Concerning this clonotype itself: A clone one base away is much larger, so this may be a read error. Because it lacks the conserved phenylalanine or tryptophan at the end, this CDR3 is likely a read error. The chain employs TRBV28 and TRBJ1-5; weak D call: TRBD1 (5 bases). The CDR3 length is 17 residues. CDR1 is MDHEN, CDR2 SYDVKM, per germline. Deletions cut 6 bases from V and 4 bases from J, with 22 bases between. The CDR3: CASRESAGRAPNQPQHS. The CDR3 region has the DNA TGTGCCAGCAGGGAGTCCGCTGGCAGGGCTCCAAATCAGCCCCAGCATTCT.

In its sample, this clonotype was seen many times. The rearrangement uses TRBV28 and TRBJ2-5; 9 bases fit TRBD1. Unmatched junction bases numbered 7, after V lost 6 bases and J lost 5 bases. Germline V gene lookup returns CDR1 MDHEN and CDR2 SYDVKM. The CDR3 sequence is 14 residues long. The CDR3 loop reads CASRLQGAWETQYF. In nucleotides, the CDR3 is TGTGCCAGCAGGCTACAGGGGGCATGGGAGACCCAGTACTTC. Looking up the rest from reference TRBV28 and TRBJ2-5 gives the full variable domain: DVKVTQSSRYLVKRTGEKVFLECVQDMDHENMFWYRQDPGLGLRLIYFSYDVKMKEKGDIPEGYSVSREKKERFSLILESASTNQTSMYLCASRLQGAWETQYFGPGTRLLVL.